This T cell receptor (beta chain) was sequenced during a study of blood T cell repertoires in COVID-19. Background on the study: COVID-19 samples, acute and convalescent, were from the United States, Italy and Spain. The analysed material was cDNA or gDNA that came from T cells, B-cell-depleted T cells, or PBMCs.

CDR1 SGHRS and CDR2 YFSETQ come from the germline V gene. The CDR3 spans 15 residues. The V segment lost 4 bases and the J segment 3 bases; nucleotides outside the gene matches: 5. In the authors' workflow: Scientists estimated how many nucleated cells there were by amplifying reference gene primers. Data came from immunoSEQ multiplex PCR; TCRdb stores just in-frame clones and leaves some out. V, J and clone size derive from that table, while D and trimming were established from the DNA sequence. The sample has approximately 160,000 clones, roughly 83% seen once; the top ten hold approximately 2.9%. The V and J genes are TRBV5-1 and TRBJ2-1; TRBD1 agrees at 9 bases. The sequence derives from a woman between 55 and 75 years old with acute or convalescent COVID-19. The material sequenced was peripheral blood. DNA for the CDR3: TGCGCCAGCAGCCCACGGACAGGGGACTACAATGAGCAGTTCTTC. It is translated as CASSPRTGDYNEQFF.